This section outlines one TCR beta chain sequence together with its context. No antigen is known for it. The data were taken from a study of T cells after yellow fever vaccination. Study background: It was SMART-Seq v4 Ultra Low Input that prepared the fractions with low cell numbers.

General study results and limits: Clonotype sharing between CD4 and CD8 compartments was small.

This CDR3 has 19 amino acids. The V gene's germline CDR1 is SNHLY and CDR2 FYNNEI. V was pared by 10 bases and J by 4 bases, with 17 bases of the junction left unmatched. Via MiXCR, TCRdb re-called the 5' RACE reads, giving one row per CDR3 protein. The data show 450,000 to 600,000 distinct CDR3 sequences, roughly 13% seen once. The sample here was PBMCs, taken on the day of the yellow fever booster vaccination. This sequence was found in a man aged 30-40 years who received the YFV17D yellow fever vaccine. The chain links TRBV2 to TRBJ2-1; TRBD2 matches at 15 bases. The CDR3 reads CAIETWTSGRAKSYNEQFF. DNA for the CDR3: TGTGCCATCGAAACATGGACTAGCGGGAGGGCCAAAAGTTACAATGAGCAGTTCTTC.